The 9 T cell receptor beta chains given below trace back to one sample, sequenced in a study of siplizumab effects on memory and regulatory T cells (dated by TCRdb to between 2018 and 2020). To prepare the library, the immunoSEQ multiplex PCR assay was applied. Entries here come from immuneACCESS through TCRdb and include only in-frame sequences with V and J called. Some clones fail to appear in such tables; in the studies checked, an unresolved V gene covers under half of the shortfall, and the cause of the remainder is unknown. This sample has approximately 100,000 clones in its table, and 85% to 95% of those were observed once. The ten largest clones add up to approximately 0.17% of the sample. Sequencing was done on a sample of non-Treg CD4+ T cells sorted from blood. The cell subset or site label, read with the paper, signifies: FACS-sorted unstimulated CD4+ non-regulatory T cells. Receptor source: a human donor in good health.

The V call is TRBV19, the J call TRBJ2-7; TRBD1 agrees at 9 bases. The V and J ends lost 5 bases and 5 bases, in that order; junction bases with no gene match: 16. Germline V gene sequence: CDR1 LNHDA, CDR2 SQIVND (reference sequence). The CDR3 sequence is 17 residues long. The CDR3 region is CASSANPRDRAENEQYF. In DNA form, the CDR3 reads TGTGCCAGTAGTGCCAACCCACGGGACAGGGCCGAGAACGAGCAGTACTTC.

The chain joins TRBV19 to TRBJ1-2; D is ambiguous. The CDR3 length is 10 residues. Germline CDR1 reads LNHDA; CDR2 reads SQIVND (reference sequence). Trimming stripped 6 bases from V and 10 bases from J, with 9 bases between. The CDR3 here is CASRSVYYTF. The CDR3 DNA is TGTGCCAGTAGAAGTGTTTACTACACCTTC.

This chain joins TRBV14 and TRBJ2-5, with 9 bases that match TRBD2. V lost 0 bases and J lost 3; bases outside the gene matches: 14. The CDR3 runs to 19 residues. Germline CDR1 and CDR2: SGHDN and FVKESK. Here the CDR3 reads CASSQDWWPAGGYEETQYF. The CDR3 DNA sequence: TGTGCCAGCAGCCAAGATTGGTGGCCAGCGGGGGGATATGAAGAGACCCAGTACTTC.

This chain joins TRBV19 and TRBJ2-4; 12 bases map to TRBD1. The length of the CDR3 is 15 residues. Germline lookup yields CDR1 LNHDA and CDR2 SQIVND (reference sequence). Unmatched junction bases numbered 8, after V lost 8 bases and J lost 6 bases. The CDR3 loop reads CASRGTGGFGNIQYF. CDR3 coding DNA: TGTGCCAGTCGGGGGACAGGGGGCTTCGGAAACATTCAGTACTTC.

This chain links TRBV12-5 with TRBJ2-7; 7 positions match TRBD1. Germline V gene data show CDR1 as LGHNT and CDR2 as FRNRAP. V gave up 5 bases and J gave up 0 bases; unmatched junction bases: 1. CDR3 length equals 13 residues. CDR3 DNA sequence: TGTGCTAGTGGTACAGGGGCCTCCTACGAGCAGTACTTC. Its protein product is CASGTGASYEQYF.

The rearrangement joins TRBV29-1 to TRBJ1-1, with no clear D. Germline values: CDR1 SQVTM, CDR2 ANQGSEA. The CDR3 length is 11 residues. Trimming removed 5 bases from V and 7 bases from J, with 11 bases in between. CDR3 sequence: CSVLSMDEAFF. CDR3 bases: TGCAGCGTTCTATCCATGGATGAAGCTTTCTTT.

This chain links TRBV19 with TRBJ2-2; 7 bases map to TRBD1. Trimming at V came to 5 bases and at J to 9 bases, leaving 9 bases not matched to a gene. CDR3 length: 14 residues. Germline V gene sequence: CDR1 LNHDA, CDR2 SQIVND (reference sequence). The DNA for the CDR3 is TGTGCCAGTAGTGGCCGGCAGGGGGACCGGGAGCTGTTTTTT. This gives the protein CASSGRQGDRELFF. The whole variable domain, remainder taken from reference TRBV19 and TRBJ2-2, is DGGITQSPKYLFRKEGQNVTLSCEQNLNHDAMYWYRQDPGQGLRLIYYSQIVNDFQKGDIAEGYSVSREKKESFPLTVTSAQKNPTAFYLCASSGRQGDRELFFGEGSRLTVL.

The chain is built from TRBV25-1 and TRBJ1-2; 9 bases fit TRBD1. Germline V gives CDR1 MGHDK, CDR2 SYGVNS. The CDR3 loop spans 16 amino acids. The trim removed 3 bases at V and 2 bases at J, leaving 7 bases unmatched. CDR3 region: CASSDDFTGGNYGYTF. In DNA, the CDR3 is TGTGCCAGCAGTGATGACTTCACAGGGGGCAACTATGGCTACACCTTC.

The chain's CDR3 is CASSKTRGTLSQYF. CDR3 nucleotide sequence: TGTGCCAGCAGTAAAACACGAGGGACCCTTTCGCAGTATTTT. The rearrangement links TRBV28 to TRBJ2-3; D may match TRBD1 or TRBD2 (5 bases each). Germline V gives CDR1 MDHEN, CDR2 SYDVKM. CDR3 length: 14 amino acids. The germline V and J ends were trimmed by 5 bases and 10 bases, with 19 bases remaining between them.